The T cell receptor beta chain described here comes from a study of T cell changes during pregnancy in multiple sclerosis. Germline V gives CDR1 LNHDA, CDR2 SQIVND (reference sequence). Between the trimmed V and J ends, which lost 5 bases and 1 base, there was a span of 18 bases. The CDR3 has 17 amino acids. Profiled with immunoSEQ multiplex PCR; TCRdb holds only in-frame clones, not every one. This table holds over 80,000 clones, approximately 92% found once. The sequence came from a female donor in good health, enrolled as a control in a pregnancy study. The rearrangement joins TRBV19 to TRBJ1-5; the D gene is possibly TRBD1 (5 bases). The source material was peripheral blood, sampled in the third trimester of pregnancy. CDR3 coding DNA: TGTGCCAGTAGTGGGGCGACAGCCCAAGGGAGCAATCAGCCCCAGCATTTT. It is translated as CASSGATAQGSNQPQHF.